The source of this T cell receptor beta chain is a study of tumor and adjacent non-tumor tissue in lung cancer. Study-level background: The patients, 10 men and 4 to 6 women, were 31 to 76 with stage I to III disease.

CDR3 length: 15 residues. Germline CDR1 and CDR2: SQVTM and ANQGSEA. In regard to this clonotype: One end of the junction is discordant with germline, which a read error may explain.

TCRbeta libraries were built with three rounds of nested PCR, modified from ARM-PCR. TCRdb reanalysed the multiplex PCR reads using MiXCR and keeps one entry per CDR3 protein. The data contain some 120,000 distinct CDR3 sequences, around three fifths of them seen just once; the ten biggest clones take up over 10%. This sample's RNA came from whole unsorted tissue. The rearrangement joins TRBV29-1 to TRBJ2-1; no clear D gene. The sequenced material came from lung tumor tissue. The sequence came from a young man with non-small cell lung cancer. CDR3 bases: TGCAGCGTTGATTGGAATATAGGCTCCTACAATGAGCTGTTCTTC. Protein: CSVDWNIGSYNELFF.